The 23 T cell receptor beta chains reported below all come from one sample, sequenced in a study of beta chain features in type 1 diabetes. Whole-study findings and limits: The study found moderately but significantly shorter TCRB CDR3s in all four CD4+ subsets of Type 1 diabetes patients.

These TCRs are of unknown antigen specificity. What was sequenced were expressed TCRB transcripts, since all of the isolated RNA had been reverse transcribed. Clones were read by immunoSEQ multiplex PCR, and TCRdb kept only the in-frame ones, dropping some. The sample carries nearly 350,000 clones, about a tenth recorded once. The sample comprised central memory CD4+ T cells from blood. The receptor set was obtained from a young man with type 1 diabetes.

The chain has TRBV4-3 and TRBJ1-2; D remains ambiguous. The germline gives CDR1 LGHNA, CDR2 YSLEER. CDR3 length: 15 residues. V was pared by 0 bases and J by 6 bases, with 14 bases between. The CDR3 loop reads CASSQDLTVFDGYTF. DNA for the CDR3: TGCGCCAGCAGCCAAGACTTAACAGTGTTTGATGGCTACACCTTC.

V gene TRBV27 combines with J gene TRBJ2-3, with 8 positions matching TRBD2. The V gene end was trimmed by 5 bases and the J gene end by 8 bases; junction bases not matched to a gene: 15. The CDR3 is made up of 16 amino acids. Germline CDR1 and CDR2: MNHEY and SMNVEV (reference sequence). In DNA form, the CDR3 reads TGTGCCAGCAGTCCGGACTATGCGGGGGGCGTAGGTACGCAGTATTTT. Its protein product is CASSPDYAGGVGTQYF.

This clone appeared a few times. CDR3 sequence: CASSSTPPGDEENSPLHF. For the CDR3, the DNA is TGTGCCAGCAGCTCAACCCCTCCCGGGGACGAGGAAAATTCACCCCTCCACTTT. The genes are TRBV13 and TRBJ1-6; D is perhaps TRBD1 (5 bases). The V and J ends lost 4 bases and 7 bases respectively, with 23 bases between them. Germline CDR1 PRHDT, CDR2 FYEKMQ (reference sequence). CDR3 length: 18 residues.

The sample holds a few counts of this clone. This chain connects TRBV29-1 to TRBJ1-2, with D maybe TRBD1 (6 bases). Per germline, CDR1 SQVTM and CDR2 ANQGSEA. Trimming cost V 3 bases and J 3 bases, with 8 bases left between them. The CDR3 has 12 residues. The CDR3 spells CSVERGDYGYTF. The CDR3 nucleotides are TGCAGCGTTGAGAGGGGGGACTATGGCTACACCTTC.

This clone appeared a few times. The V call is TRBV27, the J call TRBJ1-1; D is possibly TRBD1 (6 bases). Germline-derived CDR1 and CDR2 are MNHEY and SMNVEV (reference sequence). The length of the CDR3 is 16 residues. The germline V and J ends were trimmed by 2 bases and 0 bases, with 13 bases remaining between them. CDR3 DNA sequence: TGTGCCAGCAGTTTAATTACAGGGTCCATGAACACTGAAGCTTTCTTT. It codes for CASSLITGSMNTEAFF.

J is TRBJ2-1 and V is TRBV7-9; 7 nucleotides match TRBD1. Per germline, CDR1 SEHNR and CDR2 FQNEAQ (reference sequence). The CDR3 runs 15 residues. V shed 5 bases and J 2 bases; nucleotides not matched to a gene: 6. In nucleotides, the CDR3 is TGTGCCAGCAGCCTTACAGGGGCGGCCTACAATGAGCAGTTCTTC. Its translation: CASSLTGAAYNEQFF. Using reference TRBV7-9 and TRBJ2-1 for the parts outside the CDR3, the full variable domain is DTGVSQNPRHKITKRGQNVTFRCDPISEHNRLYWYRQTLGQGPEFLTYFQNEAQLEKSRLLSDRFSAERPKGSFSTLEIQRTEQGDSAMYLCASSLTGAAYNEQFFGPGTRLTVL.

This clone turned up a few times. The V and J genes are TRBV11-2 and TRBJ2-1; D remains unclear. Per the germline V gene, CDR1 is SGHAT and CDR2 is FQNNGV. V gave up 5 bases and J gave up 8 bases, with 16 bases separating them. This CDR3 has 14 residues. CDR3 region: CASSLTPQMDEQFF. CDR3 bases: TGTGCCAGCAGCCTAACCCCCCAGATGGATGAGCAGTTCTTC.

The chain uses TRBV7-9 and TRBJ2-3; no clear D. The V end was cut by 1 base, the J end by 2 bases, with 13 bases between. Germline loops: CDR1 SEHNR, CDR2 FQNEAQ (reference sequence). The CDR3 has 16 amino acids. The CDR3 is CASSLGRGPYTDTQYF. Here the CDR3 DNA reads TGTGCCAGCAGCTTAGGGAGAGGACCGTACACAGATACGCAGTATTTT. Full variable domain (missing parts from reference TRBV7-9 and TRBJ2-3): DTGVSQNPRHKITKRGQNVTFRCDPISEHNRLYWYRQTLGQGPEFLTYFQNEAQLEKSRLLSDRFSAERPKGSFSTLEIQRTEQGDSAMYLCASSLGRGPYTDTQYFGPGTRLTVL.

This rearrangement joins TRBV6-5 to TRBJ2-5; TRBD1 agrees at 8 bases. The V segment lost 6 bases and the J segment 5 bases; nucleotides outside the gene matches: 5. This CDR3 has 13 amino acids. Per germline, CDR1 MNHEY and CDR2 SVGAGI. CDR3 loop: CASRDRVVETQYF. As DNA, the CDR3 is TGTGCCAGCAGGGACAGGGTGGTGGAGACCCAGTACTTC.

In its sample, this clone was seen a few times. The chain has TRBV10-3 and TRBJ2-3; D may be TRBD1 (6 bases). The ends were cut back, 11 bases at V and 0 bases at J, with 12 bases in the middle. The CDR3 is made up of 13 amino acids. Germline assignment: CDR1 ENHRY and CDR2 SYGVKD. The CDR3 region has the DNA TGTGCCGTCCGAGGACAGAGCACAGATACGCAGTATTTT. Translating it yields CAVRGQSTDTQYF.

There are a few counts of this clone. The chain joins TRBV18 to TRBJ2-6; D gene unclear. There are 18 residues in the CDR3. Trimming took off 0 bases at V and 1 base at J, with 13 bases between the two ends. Germline-derived CDR1 and CDR2 are KGHSH and LQKENI. The CDR3 loop reads CASSPPGPHLSGANVLTF. Written as DNA, the CDR3 is TGTGCCAGCTCACCACCCGGGCCTCACCTTTCTGGGGCCAACGTCCTGACTTTC.

The table lists this clone with many counts. The chain is built from TRBV4-3 and TRBJ2-1; the D gene is possibly TRBD1 (5 bases). The V gene's germline CDR1 is LGHNA and CDR2 YSLEER. Trimming left V 1 base short and J 8 bases short, with 9 bases between. CDR3 length equals 13 residues. As DNA, the CDR3 is TGCGCCAGCAGCCAAGGATTCAGGGATGAGCAGTTCTTC. Its translation is CASSQGFRDEQFF.

A word on this clone: Given a much more abundant clone one base away, this may be a read error. This chain links TRBV5-6 with TRBJ2-2; D gene ambiguous. V lost 2 bases and J 6 bases, leaving 2 bases between the germline ends. Germline CDR1 is SGHDT and CDR2 is YYEEEE. CDR3 length: 11 amino acids. CDR3: CASSLAGELFF. CDR3 sequence (DNA): TGTGCCAGCAGCTTAGCCGGGGAGCTGTTTTTT.

This clone was recorded a few times. The V and J genes are TRBV30 and TRBJ1-2; D uncertain. Germline V CDR1 and CDR2: GTSNPN, SVGIG (reference sequence). The CDR3 length is 11 residues. The germline V and J ends were trimmed by 0 bases and 8 bases, with 7 bases remaining between them. CDR3 in amino acids: CAWSVREGYTF. The CDR3 DNA reads TGTGCCTGGAGTGTAAGGGAAGGCTACACCTTC.

This clone was observed a few times. CDR3: CASSQSEKYF. The CDR3, as DNA: TGCGCCAGCAGTCAATCAGAAAAGTACTTC. The chain combines TRBV23-1 with TRBJ2-7; unclear D gene. TRBV23-1 falls under the ORF class, with uncertain function. V was clipped by 0 bases and J by 11 bases, with 5 bases between them. The CDR3 is 10 amino acids.

The rearrangement uses TRBV11-3 and TRBJ2-2, with unresolved D. Germline loops: CDR1 SGHNT, CDR2 YENEEA. V was clipped by 1 base and J by 1 base, with 7 bases between them. This CDR3 is 15 amino acids long. The DNA of the CDR3 is TGTGCCAGCAGCTTAGGATCGGGGAACACCGGGGAGCTGTTTTTT. Its protein product is CASSLGSGNTGELFF.

This clone turned up a few times. The chain links TRBV2 to TRBJ2-1; 14 bases are a match to TRBD2. V was clipped by 4 bases and J by 5 bases; unmatched bases: 4. The CDR3 extends over 16 amino acids. CDR1 SNHLY and CDR2 FYNNEI come from the germline V gene. As DNA, the CDR3 is TGTGCCAGCAGTGGCTTGGGACTAGCGGGGGACAATGAGCAGTTCTTC. Translating gives CASSGLGLAGDNEQFF.

This clone has a handful of counts. The junction shows a germline mismatch at one end, possibly a read error. The sample contains more than one DNA sequence encoding this CDR3. J is TRBJ1-5 and V is TRBV6-5; 7 bases are shared with TRBD1. The CDR3 length is 15 residues. Germline V gene sequence: CDR1 MNHEY, CDR2 SVGAGI. CDR3 bases: TGTGCCAGCAGTTATAACAGGGGTGGCAATCAGCCCCAGCACTTT. Amino acid sequence: CASSYNRGGNQPQHF.

The chain uses TRBV6-5 and TRBJ2-7; D unresolved. CDR1 is MNHEY and CDR2 is SVGAGI in the germline V gene. Deletions cut 4 bases from V and 0 bases from J, with 16 bases between. This CDR3 is 16 amino acids long. Here the CDR3 DNA reads TGTGCCAGCAGTTCCGGGCCCTTTGTTAGCTCCTACGAGCAGTACTTC. It yields the protein CASSSGPFVSSYEQYF.

The V call is TRBV2, the J call TRBJ2-2; 9 bases match TRBD1. CDR1 SNHLY and CDR2 FYNNEI come from the germline V gene. This CDR3 is built from 16 residues. Germline trimming cut 1 base from V and 7 bases from J; bases unmatched to any gene: 7. DNA of the CDR3: TGTGCCAGCAGTGAAGATCGACAGGGGGAGGTCGGGGAGCTGTTTTTT. Protein: CASSEDRQGEVGELFF.

This clone occurred a few times. The J gene is TRBJ1-2, the V gene TRBV27; 8 bases match TRBD1. J lost 12 bases, V lost 6 bases, and 12 bases had no gene match. This CDR3 spans 13 amino acids. Germline V lookup: CDR1 MNHEY, CDR2 SMNVEV (reference sequence). CDR3 bases: TGTGCCAGCAGGCCCATCCCGCAGGGGGCCGACACCTTC. It is translated as CASRPIPQGADTF.

The CDR3 nucleotides read TGTGCCAGTACCCTACAGGGTGGGGTCGGCGAGCAGTACTTC. Amino acid sequence: CASTLQGGVGEQYF. This chain joins TRBV28 and TRBJ2-7, with D tentatively TRBD1 (6 bases). CDR1 and CDR2 from the germline V gene are MDHEN and SYDVKM. V lost 9 bases, J lost 6 bases, and 21 bases lay in between. The CDR3 extends over 14 amino acids.

J is TRBJ2-1 and V is TRBV7-2; TRBD1 matches 8 bases. Trimming took 5 bases from V and 10 from J; bases not matched to a gene: 10. The CDR3 is 14 amino acids. The germline CDR1 and CDR2 sequences are SGHTA and FQGNSA. CDR3 loop: CASSQGAGCGEQFF. The CDR3 DNA follows: TGTGCCAGCAGCCAGGGGGCGGGGTGCGGCGAGCAGTTCTTC.